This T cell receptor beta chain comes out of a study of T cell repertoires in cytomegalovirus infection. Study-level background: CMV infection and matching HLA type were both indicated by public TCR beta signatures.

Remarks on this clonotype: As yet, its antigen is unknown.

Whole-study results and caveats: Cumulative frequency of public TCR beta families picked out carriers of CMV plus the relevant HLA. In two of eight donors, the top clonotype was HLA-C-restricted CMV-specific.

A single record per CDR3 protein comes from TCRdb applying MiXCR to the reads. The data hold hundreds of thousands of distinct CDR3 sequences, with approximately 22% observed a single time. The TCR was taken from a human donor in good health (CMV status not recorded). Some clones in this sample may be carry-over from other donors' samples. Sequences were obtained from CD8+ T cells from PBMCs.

This CDR3 is CASSLDRAPRKYEQYF. CDR3 bases: TGTGCCAGCAGTTTAGACAGGGCTCCGAGGAAATACGAGCAGTACTTC. The genes are TRBV12-3 or TRBV12-4 and TRBJ2-7, with D perhaps TRBD1 (6 bases). This CDR3 is 16 amino acids long. V lost 1 base and J lost 4, with 17 bases in between.